The rows below give T cell receptor beta chains drawn from one sample of a study of CD8+ T cells in alopecia areata. Here immunoSEQ multiplex PCR was the method, and the copy in TCRdb shows in-frame clones only, minus some. Here the sample spans tens of thousands of clones, under 60% being singletons. This material consisted of CD8+ T cells sorted from blood, taken around week 36, from a patient treated with tofacitinib. The receptor set was obtained from a human donor with alopecia areata. Each CDR3 is given with its conserved first and last residue. A D gene is named only where the DNA matches it firmly. Only some rows state a clone size, as once, few, many or a class for expanded clones.

>TRBJ2-7|TRBV25-1|.|TRBD2
CASSVRVAGAWGSYEQYF
TGTGCCAGCAGCGTGCGGGTAGCGGGAGCGTGGGGATCGTACGAGCAGTACTTC
>TRBJ1-1|TRBV5-1|.|TRBD1
CASSAWDSGTEAFF
TGCGCCAGCAGCGCCTGGGACAGCGGCACTGAAGCTTTCTTT
>TRBJ2-7|TRBV13|few|TRBD2
CASVLRGGYEQYF
TGTGCCAGCGTCCTCCGGGGGGGCTACGAGCAGTACTTC
>TRBJ2-3|TRBV27|.|.
CASSLGRTDTQYF
TGTGCCAGCAGTTTAGGACGCACAGATACGCAGTATTTT
>TRBJ2-2|TRBV14|few|.
CASSQLYRTNTGELFF
TGTGCCAGCAGCCAATTATACAGGACGAACACCGGGGAGCTGTTTTTT
>TRBJ1-1|TRBV29-1|few|.
CSDANPGSRATEAFF
TGCAGCGACGCGAATCCCGGGTCACGAGCCACTGAAGCTTTCTTT
>TRBJ2-7|TRBV6-5|many|.
CASSYGALGDYYEQYF
TGTGCCAGCAGTTACGGGGCATTGGGAGACTACTACGAGCAGTACTTC
>TRBJ1-1|TRBV30|few|.
CRAARNTEAFF
TGTAGGGCGGCCAGGAACACTGAAGCTTTCTTT
>TRBJ1-1|TRBV14|.|.
CASSQVGPEAFF
TGTGCCAGCAGCCAAGTGGGGCCTGAAGCTTTCTTT
>TRBJ1-2|TRBV29-1|.|.
CSTRTVYGYTF
TGCAGCACTCGGACAGTCTATGGCTACACCTTC
>TRBJ2-1|TRBV7-2|.|.
CASSLSNRGTGDEQFF
TGTGCCAGCAGCTTAAGTAACAGGGGCACGGGGGATGAGCAGTTCTTC
>TRBJ1-1|TRBV13|.|TRBD1
CASSETGGTEAFF
TGTGCCAGCAGTGAGACAGGGGGGACTGAAGCTTTCTTT
>TRBJ2-7|TRBV4-1|.|TRBD2
CASSQVAGGSYEQYF
TGCGCCAGCAGCCAAGTAGCGGGAGGCTCCTACGAGCAGTACTTC
>TRBJ2-3|TRBV2|.|TRBD1
CASTSPGTGYDGDTQYF
TGTGCCAGCACCAGTCCCGGGACAGGGTATGATGGGGATACGCAGTATTTT
>TRBJ2-7|TRBV29-1|.|TRBD1
CSVVTGEDYEQYF
TGCAGCGTCGTTACAGGGGAAGACTACGAGCAGTACTTC
>TRBJ2-2|TRBV29-1|.|TRBD1
CSVNRDSTGELFF
TGCAGCGTTAACAGGGACAGTACCGGGGAGCTGTTTTTT
>TRBJ1-2|TRBV18|few|.
CASSPPSGPTNYGYTF
TGTGCCAGCTCACCACCAAGTGGGCCCACTAACTATGGCTACACCTTC
>TRBJ2-3|TRBV5-1|.|.
CASSLESVTDTQYF
TGCGCCAGCAGTCTGGAGTCGGTAACAGATACGCAGTATTTT
>TRBJ2-1|TRBV9|.|TRBD2
CASSVRREGLNEQFF
TGTGCCAGCAGCGTACGTCGGGAGGGCCTCAATGAGCAGTTCTTC
>TRBJ2-1|TRBV27|.|.
CASSFGGANNEQFF
TGTGCCAGCAGTTTCGGAGGGGCGAACAATGAGCAGTTCTTC
>TRBJ1-5|TRBV27|.|.
CASRSQGGGQPQHF
TGTGCCAGCAGGTCACAGGGAGGGGGTCAGCCCCAGCATTTT
>TRBJ2-7|TRBV19|.|TRBD2
CASSIGSSGSYEQYF
TGTGCCAGTAGTATCGGGTCTAGCGGGAGTTACGAGCAGTACTTC
>TRBJ2-2|TRBV27|.|TRBD2
CASRGGTSGHRELFF
TGTGCCAGCAGAGGTGGGACTAGCGGACACCGGGAGCTGTTTTTT
>TRBJ2-5|TRBV4-1|once|.
CASSLIGQETQYF
TGCGCCAGCAGCCTCATAGGGCAAGAGACCCAGTACTTC
>TRBJ1-1|TRBV30|once|.
CAWGPGLLLGF
TGTGCCTGGGGTCCGGGACTCCTACTGGGTTTT
>TRBJ1-5|TRBV4-2|.|.
CASSQLLAGAGNQPQHF
TGTGCCAGCAGCCAGCTACTTGCGGGGGCCGGCAATCAGCCCCAGCATTTT
>TRBJ2-1|TRBV19|many|.
CASRLGNEQFF
TGTGCCAGTAGACTGGGCAATGAGCAGTTCTTC
>TRBJ2-3|TRBV4-1|once|TRBD2
CASSHYLAGSSTDTQYF
TGCGCCAGCAGCCACTACCTAGCGGGGTCTAGCACAGATACGCAGTATTTT
>TRBJ2-7|TRBV15|.|.
CATAEGMGRSYEQYF
TGTGCCACCGCGGAAGGCATGGGCCGCTCCTACGAGCAGTACTTC
>TRBJ1-2|TRBV29-1|.|.
CSVVGGTNYGYTF
TGCAGCGTTGTCGGGGGCACTAACTATGGCTACACCTTC
>TRBJ1-1|TRBV27|.|TRBD1
CACGQGGGTEAFF
TGTGCCTGCGGACAGGGCGGCGGCACTGAAGCTTTCTTT
>TRBJ2-3|TRBV2|medium-sized|.
CASSDEFSGAPDTQYF
TGTGCCAGCAGTGACGAATTCTCTGGGGCCCCAGATACGCAGTATTTT
>TRBJ2-7|TRBV4-3|.|.
CASSQDFQGSYEQYF
TGCGCCAGCAGCCAAGATTTTCAGGGGTCCTACGAGCAGTACTTC
>TRBJ2-3|TRBV9|.|.
CASSANTDTQYF
TGTGCCAGCAGCGCAAACACAGATACGCAGTATTTT
>TRBJ1-2|TRBV7-9|.|TRBD1
CASSSPTGNVRYGYTF
TGTGCCAGCAGCTCCCCGACAGGGAATGTGAGATATGGCTACACCTTC
>TRBJ2-7|TRBV4-1|once|TRBD2
CASSQDPQGGSVLEQYF
TGCGCCAGCAGCCAAGACCCCCAGGGCGGGAGTGTCCTCGAGCAGTACTTC
>TRBJ2-3|TRBV2|.|.
CASSEVASDTDTQYF
TGTGCCAGCAGTGAAGTTGCTAGCGACACAGATACGCAGTATTTT